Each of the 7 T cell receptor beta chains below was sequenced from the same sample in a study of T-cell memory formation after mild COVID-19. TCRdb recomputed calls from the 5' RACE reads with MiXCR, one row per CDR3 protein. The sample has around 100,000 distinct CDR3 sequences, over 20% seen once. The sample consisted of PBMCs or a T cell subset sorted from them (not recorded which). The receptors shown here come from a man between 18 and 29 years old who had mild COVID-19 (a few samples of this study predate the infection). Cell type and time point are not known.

For the CDR3, the DNA is TGTGCCAGCAGCGCGACAGATTTTAACTATGGCTACACCTTC. It specifies CASSATDFNYGYTF. V and J are TRBV7-9 and TRBJ1-2; perhaps TRBD1 as D (5 bases). Germline V gene sequence: CDR1 SEHNR, CDR2 FQNEAQ (reference sequence). Trimming removed 5 bases at V and 1 base at J, with 11 bases between. This CDR3 has 14 residues.

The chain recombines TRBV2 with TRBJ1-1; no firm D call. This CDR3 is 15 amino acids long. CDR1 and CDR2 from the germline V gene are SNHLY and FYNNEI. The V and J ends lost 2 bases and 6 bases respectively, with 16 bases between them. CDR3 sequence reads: CASSEWESLRPEAFF. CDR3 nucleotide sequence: TGTGCCAGCAGTGAATGGGAATCACTACGGCCTGAAGCTTTCTTT.

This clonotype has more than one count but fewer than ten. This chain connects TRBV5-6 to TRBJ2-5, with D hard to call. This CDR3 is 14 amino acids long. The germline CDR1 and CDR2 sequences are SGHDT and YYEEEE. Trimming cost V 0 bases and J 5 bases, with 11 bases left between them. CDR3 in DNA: TGTGCCAGCAGCTTGGTCAATGAGGCGGAGACCCAGTACTTC. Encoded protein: CASSLVNEAETQYF. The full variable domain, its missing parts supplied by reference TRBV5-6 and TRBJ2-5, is DAGVTQSPTHLIKTRGQQVTLRCSPKSGHDTVSWYQQALGQGPQFIFQYYEEEERQRGNFPDRFSGHQFPNYSSELNVNALLLGDSALYLCASSLVNEAETQYFGPGTRLLVL.

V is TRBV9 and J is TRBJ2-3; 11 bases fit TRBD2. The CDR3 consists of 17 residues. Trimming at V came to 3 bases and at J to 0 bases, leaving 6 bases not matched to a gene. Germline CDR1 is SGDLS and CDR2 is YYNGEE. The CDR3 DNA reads TGTGCCAGCAGCGCACCACTAGCGGGGGAGAGCACAGATACGCAGTATTTT. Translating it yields CASSAPLAGESTDTQYF. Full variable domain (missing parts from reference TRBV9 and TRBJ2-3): DSGVTQTPKHLITATGQRVTLRCSPRSGDLSVYWYQQSLDQGLQFLIQYYNGEERAKGNILERFSAQQFPDLHSELNLSSLELGDSALYFCASSAPLAGESTDTQYFGPGTRLTVL.

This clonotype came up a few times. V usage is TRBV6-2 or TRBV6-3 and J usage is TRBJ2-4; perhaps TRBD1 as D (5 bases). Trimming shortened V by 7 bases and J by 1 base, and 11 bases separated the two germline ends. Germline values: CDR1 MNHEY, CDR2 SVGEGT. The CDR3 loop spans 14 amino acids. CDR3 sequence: CASIPGPAKNIQYF. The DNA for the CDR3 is TGTGCCAGCATCCCAGGGCCGGCCAAAAACATTCAGTACTTC.

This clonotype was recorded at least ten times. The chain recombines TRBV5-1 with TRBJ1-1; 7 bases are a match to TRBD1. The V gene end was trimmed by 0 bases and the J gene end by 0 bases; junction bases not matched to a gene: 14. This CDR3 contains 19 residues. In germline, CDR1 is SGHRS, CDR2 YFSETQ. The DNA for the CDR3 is TGCGCCAGCAGCTTGGGCCGACGGGACAGCTACCTCATGAACACTGAAGCTTTCTTT. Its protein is CASSLGRRDSYLMNTEAFF. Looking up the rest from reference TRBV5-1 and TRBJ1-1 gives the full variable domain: KAGVTQTPRYLIKTRGQQVTLSCSPISGHRSVSWYQQTPGQGLQFLFEYFSETQRNKGNFPGRFSGRQFSNSRSEMNVSTLELGDSALYLCASSLGRRDSYLMNTEAFFGQGTRLTVV.

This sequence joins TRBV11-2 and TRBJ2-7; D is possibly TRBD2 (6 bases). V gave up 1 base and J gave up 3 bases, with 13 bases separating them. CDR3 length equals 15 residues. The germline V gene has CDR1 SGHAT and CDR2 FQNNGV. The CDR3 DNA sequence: TGTGCCAGCAGCTTAGCGGCGGGGCCGCGCTACGAGCAGTACTTC. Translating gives CASSLAAGPRYEQYF.